The clone carrying this TCR beta chain has just one count. This table comes from immunoSEQ multiplex PCR, and its TCRdb copy is limited to in-frame clones, with some not included. The repertoire has 130,000 to 150,000 clones, about four fifths of them found once; the top ten carry about 4%. This sample was included in a study of blood T cell repertoires in COVID-19. The sample comprised peripheral blood. The TCR sequence derives from a man between 65 and 80 years old who had recovered from COVID-19.

The CDR3 loop is CASSSLGLAVYNEQFF. Written as DNA, the CDR3 is TGCGCCAGCAGCTCTTTGGGGCTAGCGGTCTACAATGAGCAGTTCTTC. This rearrangement joins TRBV4-1 to TRBJ2-1; 7 bases line up with TRBD2. Per the germline V gene, CDR1 is MGHRA and CDR2 is YSYEKL. CDR3 length equals 16 residues. V was pared by 5 bases and J by 3 bases, with 10 bases of the junction left unmatched.